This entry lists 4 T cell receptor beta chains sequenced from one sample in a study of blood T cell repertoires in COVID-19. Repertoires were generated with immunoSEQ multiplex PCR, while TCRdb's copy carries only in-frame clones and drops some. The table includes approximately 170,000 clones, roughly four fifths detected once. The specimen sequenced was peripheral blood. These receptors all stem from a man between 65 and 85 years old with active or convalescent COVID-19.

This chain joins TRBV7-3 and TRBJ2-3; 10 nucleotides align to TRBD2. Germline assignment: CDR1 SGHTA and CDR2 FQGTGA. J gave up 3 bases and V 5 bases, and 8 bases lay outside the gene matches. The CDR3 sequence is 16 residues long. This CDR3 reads CASSTSSGSRTDTQYF. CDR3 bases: TGTGCCAGCAGCACCTCTAGCGGGAGCCGAACAGATACGCAGTATTTT.

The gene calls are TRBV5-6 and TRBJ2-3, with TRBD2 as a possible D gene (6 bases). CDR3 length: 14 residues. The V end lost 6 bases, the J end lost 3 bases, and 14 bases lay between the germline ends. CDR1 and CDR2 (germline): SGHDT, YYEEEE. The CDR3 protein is CASTGTRETDTQYF. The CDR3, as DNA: TGTGCCAGCACTGGGACCCGGGAGACAGATACGCAGTATTTT.

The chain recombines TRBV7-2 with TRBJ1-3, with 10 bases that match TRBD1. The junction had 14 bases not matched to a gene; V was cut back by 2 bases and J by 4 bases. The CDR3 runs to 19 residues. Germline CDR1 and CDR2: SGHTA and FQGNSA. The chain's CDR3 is CASSLKGTGASSGGNTIYF. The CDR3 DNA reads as TGTGCCAGCAGCTTAAAGGGGACAGGGGCTTCATCGGGCGGAAACACCATATATTTT.

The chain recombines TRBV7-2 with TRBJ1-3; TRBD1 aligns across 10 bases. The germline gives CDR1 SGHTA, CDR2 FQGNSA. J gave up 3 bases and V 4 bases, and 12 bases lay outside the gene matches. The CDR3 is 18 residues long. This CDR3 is CASSSRDRGFGSGNTIYF. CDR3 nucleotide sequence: TGTGCCAGCAGCTCCCGGGACAGGGGATTTGGAAGTGGAAACACCATATATTTT.